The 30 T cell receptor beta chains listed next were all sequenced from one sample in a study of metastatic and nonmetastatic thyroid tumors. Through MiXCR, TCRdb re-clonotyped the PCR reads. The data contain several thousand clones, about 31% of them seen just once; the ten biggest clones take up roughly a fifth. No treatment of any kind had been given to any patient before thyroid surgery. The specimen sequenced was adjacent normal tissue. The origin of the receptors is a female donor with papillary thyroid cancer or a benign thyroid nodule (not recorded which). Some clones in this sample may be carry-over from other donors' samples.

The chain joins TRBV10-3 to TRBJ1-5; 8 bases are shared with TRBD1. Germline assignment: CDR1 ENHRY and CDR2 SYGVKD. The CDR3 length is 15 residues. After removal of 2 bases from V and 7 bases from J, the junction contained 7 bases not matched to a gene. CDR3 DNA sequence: TGTGCCATCAGTGAGGGGACAGGATACGGCCAGCCCCAGCATTTT. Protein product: CAISEGTGYGQPQHF.

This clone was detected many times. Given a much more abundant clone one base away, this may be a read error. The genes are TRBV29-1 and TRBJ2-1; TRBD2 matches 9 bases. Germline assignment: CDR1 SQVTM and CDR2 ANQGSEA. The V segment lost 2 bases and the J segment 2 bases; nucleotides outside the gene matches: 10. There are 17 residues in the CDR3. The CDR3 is CSVELELAGDTYNEQFF. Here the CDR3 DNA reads TGCAGCGTTGAACTAGAACTAGCGGGCGACACCTACAATGAGCAGTTCTTC.

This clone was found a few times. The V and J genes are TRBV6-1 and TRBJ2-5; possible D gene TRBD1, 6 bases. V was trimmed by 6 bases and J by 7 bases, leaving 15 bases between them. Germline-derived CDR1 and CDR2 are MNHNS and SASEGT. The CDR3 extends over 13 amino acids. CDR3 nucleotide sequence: TGTGCCAGCAGCAGGCAGCAAGGGGGGACCCAGTACTTC. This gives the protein CASSRQQGGTQYF.

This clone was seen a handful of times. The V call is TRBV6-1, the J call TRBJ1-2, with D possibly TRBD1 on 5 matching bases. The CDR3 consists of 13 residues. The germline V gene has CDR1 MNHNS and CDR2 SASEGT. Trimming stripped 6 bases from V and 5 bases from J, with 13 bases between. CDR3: CASRSGTLYGYTF. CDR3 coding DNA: TGTGCCAGCAGGTCCGGGACCCTTTATGGCTACACCTTC.

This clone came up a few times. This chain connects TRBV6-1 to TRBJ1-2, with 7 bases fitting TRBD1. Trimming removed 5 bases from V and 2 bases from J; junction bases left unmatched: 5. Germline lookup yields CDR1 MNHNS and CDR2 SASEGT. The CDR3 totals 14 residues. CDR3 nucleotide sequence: TGTGCCAGCAGTACCCGACAGGGCAACTATGGCTACACCTTC. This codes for CASSTRQGNYGYTF.

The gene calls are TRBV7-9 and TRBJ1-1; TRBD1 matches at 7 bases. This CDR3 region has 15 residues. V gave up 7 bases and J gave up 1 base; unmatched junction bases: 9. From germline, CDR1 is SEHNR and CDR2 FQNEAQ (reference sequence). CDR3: CASIPPTGSNTEAFF. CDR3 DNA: TGTGCCAGCATCCCCCCGACAGGGTCGAACACTGAAGCTTTCTTT.

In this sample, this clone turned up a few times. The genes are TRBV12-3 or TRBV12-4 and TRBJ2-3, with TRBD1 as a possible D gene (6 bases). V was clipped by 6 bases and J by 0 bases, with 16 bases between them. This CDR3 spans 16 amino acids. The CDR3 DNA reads TGTGCCAGCAGGGAGGACAGACTAATAAGCACAGATACGCAGTATTTT. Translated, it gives CASREDRLISTDTQYF.

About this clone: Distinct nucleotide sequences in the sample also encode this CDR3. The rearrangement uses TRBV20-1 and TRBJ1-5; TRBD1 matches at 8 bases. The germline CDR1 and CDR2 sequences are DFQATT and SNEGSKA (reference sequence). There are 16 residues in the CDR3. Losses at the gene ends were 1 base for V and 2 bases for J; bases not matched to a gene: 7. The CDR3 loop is CSARALQGARNQPQHF. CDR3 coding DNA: TGCAGTGCTAGAGCTCTTCAGGGGGCGCGCAATCAGCCCCAGCATTTT.

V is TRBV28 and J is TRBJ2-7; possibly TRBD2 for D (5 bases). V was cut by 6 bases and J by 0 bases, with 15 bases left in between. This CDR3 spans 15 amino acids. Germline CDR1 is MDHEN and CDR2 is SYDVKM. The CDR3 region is CASSTSGKSSYEQYF. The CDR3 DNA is TGTGCCAGCAGCACCAGCGGAAAAAGCTCCTACGAGCAGTACTTC. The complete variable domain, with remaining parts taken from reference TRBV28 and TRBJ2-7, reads DVKVTQSSRYLVKRTGEKVFLECVQDMDHENMFWYRQDPGLGLRLIYFSYDVKMKEKGDIPEGYSVSREKKERFSLILESASTNQTSMYLCASSTSGKSSYEQYFGPGTRLTVT.

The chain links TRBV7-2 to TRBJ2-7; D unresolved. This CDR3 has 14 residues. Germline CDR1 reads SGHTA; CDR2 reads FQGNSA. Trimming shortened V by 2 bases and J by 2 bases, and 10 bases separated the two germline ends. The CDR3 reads CASSLYLQTYEQYF. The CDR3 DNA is TGTGCCAGCAGCTTATACTTGCAGACCTACGAGCAGTACTTC. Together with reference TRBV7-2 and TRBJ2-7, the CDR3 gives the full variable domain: GAGVSQSPSNKVTEKGKDVELRCDPISGHTALYWYRQSLGQGLEFLIYFQGNSAPDKSGLPSDRFSAERTGGSVSTLTIQRTQQEDSAVYLCASSLYLQTYEQYFGPGTRLTVT.

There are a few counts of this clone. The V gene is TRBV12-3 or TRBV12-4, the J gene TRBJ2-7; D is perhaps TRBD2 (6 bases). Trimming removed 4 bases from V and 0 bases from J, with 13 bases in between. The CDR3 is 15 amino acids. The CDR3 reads CASSSGTAFSYEQYF. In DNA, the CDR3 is TGTGCCAGCAGTTCGGGGACTGCCTTCTCCTACGAGCAGTACTTC.

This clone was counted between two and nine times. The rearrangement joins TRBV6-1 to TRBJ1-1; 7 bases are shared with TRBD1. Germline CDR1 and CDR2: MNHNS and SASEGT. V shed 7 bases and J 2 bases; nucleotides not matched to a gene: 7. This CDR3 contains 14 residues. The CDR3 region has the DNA TGTGCCAGCACCAAGACAGGGATAAACACTGAAGCTTTCTTT. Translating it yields CASTKTGINTEAFF.

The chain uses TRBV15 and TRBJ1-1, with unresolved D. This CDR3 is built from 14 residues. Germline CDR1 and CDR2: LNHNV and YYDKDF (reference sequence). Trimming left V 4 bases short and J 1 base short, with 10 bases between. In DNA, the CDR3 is TGTGCCACCAGCATTGGGGATCAGAACACTGAAGCTTTCTTT. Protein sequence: CATSIGDQNTEAFF. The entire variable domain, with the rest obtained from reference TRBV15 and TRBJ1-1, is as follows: DAMVIQNPRYQVTQFGKPVTLSCSQTLNHNVMYWYQQKSSQAPKLLFHYYDKDFNNEADTPDNFQSRRPNTSFCFLDIRSPGLGDTAMYLCATSIGDQNTEAFFGQGTRLTVV.

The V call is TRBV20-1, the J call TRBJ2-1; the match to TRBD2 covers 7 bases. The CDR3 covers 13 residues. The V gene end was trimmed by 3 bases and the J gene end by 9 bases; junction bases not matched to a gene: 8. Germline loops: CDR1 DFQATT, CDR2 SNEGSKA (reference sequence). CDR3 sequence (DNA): TGCAGTGCTAGTCCCCGGACTAGTGGTGAGCAGTTCTTC. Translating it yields CSASPRTSGEQFF.

CDR3 sequence: CASSLRTSGSYEQYF. Written as DNA, the CDR3 is TGTGCCAGCAGCTTACGGACTAGCGGCTCCTACGAGCAGTACTTC. This chain links TRBV7-8 with TRBJ2-7, with 10 nucleotides matching TRBD2. Germline values: CDR1 SGHVS, CDR2 FQNEAQ. With V trimmed by 2 bases and J by 0 bases, 1 base remained unmatched. There are 15 residues in the CDR3.

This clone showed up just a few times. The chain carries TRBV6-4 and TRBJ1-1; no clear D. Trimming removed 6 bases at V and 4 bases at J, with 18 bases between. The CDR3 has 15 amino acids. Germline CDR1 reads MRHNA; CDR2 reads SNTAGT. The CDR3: CASSWVLLVSTEAFF. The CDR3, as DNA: TGTGCCAGCAGCTGGGTCCTTCTGGTTTCCACTGAAGCTTTCTTT.

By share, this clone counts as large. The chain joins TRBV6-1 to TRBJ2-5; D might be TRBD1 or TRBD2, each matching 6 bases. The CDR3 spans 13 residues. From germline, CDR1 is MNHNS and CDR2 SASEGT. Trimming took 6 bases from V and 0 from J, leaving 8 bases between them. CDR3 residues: CASRGGYQETQYF. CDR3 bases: TGTGCCAGCAGGGGGGGCTACCAAGAGACCCAGTACTTC.

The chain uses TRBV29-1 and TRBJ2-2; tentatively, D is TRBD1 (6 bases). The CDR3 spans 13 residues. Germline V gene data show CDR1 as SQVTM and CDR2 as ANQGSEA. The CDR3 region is CRVWTDSTGELFF. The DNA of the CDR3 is TGCAGGGTGTGGACAGACAGCACCGGGGAGCTGTTTTTT.

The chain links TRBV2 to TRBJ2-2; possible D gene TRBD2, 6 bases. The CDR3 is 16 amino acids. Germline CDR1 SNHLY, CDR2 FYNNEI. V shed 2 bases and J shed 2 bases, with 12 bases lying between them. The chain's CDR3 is CASSERVAANTGELFF. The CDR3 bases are TGTGCCAGCAGTGAAAGAGTAGCGGCTAACACCGGGGAGCTGTTTTTT.

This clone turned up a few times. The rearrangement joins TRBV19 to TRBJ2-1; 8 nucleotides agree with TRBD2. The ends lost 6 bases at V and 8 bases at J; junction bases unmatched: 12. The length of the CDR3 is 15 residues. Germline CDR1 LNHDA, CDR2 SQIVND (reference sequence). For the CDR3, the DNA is TGTGCCAGTAGCCGACTAGCGCGCAAAGGCGATGAGCAGTTCTTC. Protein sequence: CASSRLARKGDEQFF.

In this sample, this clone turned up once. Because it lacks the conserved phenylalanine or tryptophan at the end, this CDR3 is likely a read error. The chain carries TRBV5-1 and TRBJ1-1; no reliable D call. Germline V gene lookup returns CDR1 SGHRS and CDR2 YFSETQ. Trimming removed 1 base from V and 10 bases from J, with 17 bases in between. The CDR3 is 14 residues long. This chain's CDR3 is CASSLQTGAGLAFS. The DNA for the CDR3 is TGCGCCAGCAGCTTGCAAACCGGTGCGGGTTTAGCTTTCTCT.

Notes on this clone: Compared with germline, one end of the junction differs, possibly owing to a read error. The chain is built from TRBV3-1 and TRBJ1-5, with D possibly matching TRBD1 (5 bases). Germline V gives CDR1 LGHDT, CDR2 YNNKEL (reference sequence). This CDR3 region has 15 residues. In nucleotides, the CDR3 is TGTGTCAGCAGCCCCGGAAGGGGCACTCATCAGCCCCAACATTTT. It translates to CVSSPGRGTHQPQHF.

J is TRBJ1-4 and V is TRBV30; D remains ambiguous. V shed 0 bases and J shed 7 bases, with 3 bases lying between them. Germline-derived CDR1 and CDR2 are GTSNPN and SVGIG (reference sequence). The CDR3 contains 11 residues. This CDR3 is CAWSVSEKLFF. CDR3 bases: TGTGCCTGGAGTGTAAGTGAAAAACTGTTTTTT.

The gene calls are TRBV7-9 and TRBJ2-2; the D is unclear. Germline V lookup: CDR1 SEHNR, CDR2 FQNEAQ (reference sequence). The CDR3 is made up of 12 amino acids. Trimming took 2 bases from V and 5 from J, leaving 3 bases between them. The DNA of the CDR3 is TGTGCCAGCAGCTTAAAAACCGGGGAGCTGTTTTTT. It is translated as CASSLKTGELFF.

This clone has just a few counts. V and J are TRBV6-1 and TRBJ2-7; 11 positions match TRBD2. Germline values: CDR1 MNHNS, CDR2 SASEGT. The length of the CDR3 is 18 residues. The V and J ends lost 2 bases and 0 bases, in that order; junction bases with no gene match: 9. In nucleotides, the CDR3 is TGTGCCAGCAGTGAATCCACGACTAGCGGGATGCTCTCCTACGAGCAGTACTTC. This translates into CASSESTTSGMLSYEQYF.

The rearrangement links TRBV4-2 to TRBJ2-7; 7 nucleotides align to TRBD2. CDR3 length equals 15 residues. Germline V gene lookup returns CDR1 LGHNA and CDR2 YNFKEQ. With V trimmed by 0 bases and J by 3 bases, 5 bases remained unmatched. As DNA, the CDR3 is TGTGCCAGCAGCCAAGAAAGGACTAGAGGCTACGAGCAGTACTTC. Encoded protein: CASSQERTRGYEQYF.

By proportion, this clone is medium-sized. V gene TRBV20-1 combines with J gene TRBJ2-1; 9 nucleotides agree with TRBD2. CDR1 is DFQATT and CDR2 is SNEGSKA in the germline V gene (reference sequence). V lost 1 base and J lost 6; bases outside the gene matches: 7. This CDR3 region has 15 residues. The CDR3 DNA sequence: TGCAGTGCTAGAGTGCGGGAGGGGTTATCCAATGAGCAGTTCTTC. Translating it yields CSARVREGLSNEQFF.

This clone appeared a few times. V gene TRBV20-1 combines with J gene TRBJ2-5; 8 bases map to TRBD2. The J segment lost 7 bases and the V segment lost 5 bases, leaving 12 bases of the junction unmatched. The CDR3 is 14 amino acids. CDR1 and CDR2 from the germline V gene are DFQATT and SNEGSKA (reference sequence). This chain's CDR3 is CSAAVGWSGGTQYF. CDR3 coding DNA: TGCAGTGCTGCCGTCGGGTGGAGCGGGGGGACCCAGTACTTC.

This CDR3 is CASSLLQGPESEAFF. The CDR3 DNA reads TGCGCCAGCAGCTTGTTACAGGGCCCGGAATCTGAAGCTTTCTTT. The chain has TRBV5-1 and TRBJ1-1, with D possibly matching TRBD1 (6 bases). The CDR3 spans 15 residues. Per the germline V gene, CDR1 is SGHRS and CDR2 is YFSETQ. V lost 1 base, J lost 6 bases, and 16 bases lay in between.

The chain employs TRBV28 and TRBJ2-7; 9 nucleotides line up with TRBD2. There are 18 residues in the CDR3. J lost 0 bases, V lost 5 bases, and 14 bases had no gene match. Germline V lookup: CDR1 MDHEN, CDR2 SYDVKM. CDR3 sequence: CASSPSIGAGLASYEQYF. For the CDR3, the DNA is TGTGCCAGCAGTCCGTCAATCGGGGCGGGACTAGCCTCCTACGAGCAGTACTTC.